Listed here are 31 T cell receptor beta chains from one sample, sequenced in a study of T cells in Graves' hyperthyroidism and ophthalmopathy. Amplified regions were TCR beta CDR3 sequences from RNA transcripts. The primer set for the first-round RT-PCR of the TCR CDR3 was HTBI. Using its own MiXCR run on the multiplex PCR reads, TCRdb lists one record per CDR3 protein. In the table there are about 700,000 distinct CDR3 sequences, 14% of which are singletons. Sequencing was performed on blood. These receptors were obtained from a woman aged 18-29 years with Graves' hyperthyroidism.

The chain recombines TRBV12-5 with TRBJ2-1; TRBD1 or TRBD2 may be the D gene (5 bases each). This CDR3 spans 15 amino acids. Germline CDR1 LGHNT, CDR2 FRNRAP. The ends were cut back, 4 bases at V and 2 bases at J, with 12 bases in the middle. For the CDR3, the DNA is TGTGCTAGTGGTTCCAACGTGGGACCCTACAATGAGCAGTTCTTC. Residues: CASGSNVGPYNEQFF.

This clonotype occurred many times. The rearrangement uses TRBV30 and TRBJ2-1; no clear D. The ends were cut back, 2 bases at V and 0 bases at J, with 14 bases in the middle. This CDR3 spans 16 amino acids. Germline V gene lookup returns CDR1 GTSNPN and CDR2 SVGIG (reference sequence). The CDR3 protein is CAWSSASALSYNEQFF. In nucleotides, the CDR3 is TGTGCCTGGAGTTCCGCCTCAGCCCTCTCCTACAATGAGCAGTTCTTC.

This clonotype was detected many times. The chain has TRBV10-1 and TRBJ2-7; TRBD2 aligns across 7 bases. J lost 2 bases, V lost 0 bases, and 7 bases had no gene match. The CDR3 sequence is 16 residues long. The germline gives CDR1 WNHNN, CDR2 SYGVQD (reference sequence). The CDR3 bases are TGCGCCAGCAGTGAGTCACTTGCAAGCGGGACCTACGAGCAGTACTTC. This encodes CASSESLASGTYEQYF.

This clonotype was seen at least ten times. The chain recombines TRBV12-3 or TRBV12-4 with TRBJ1-5, with 8 bases that match TRBD1. J gave up 7 bases and V 4 bases, and 6 bases lay outside the gene matches. This CDR3 contains 14 residues. The CDR3 DNA reads TGTGCCAGCAGTTATCGGGACAGGAGGCAGCCCCAGCATTTT. Translation: CASSYRDRRQPQHF.

This clonotype was counted many times. This chain links TRBV30 with TRBJ1-2; the D is unclear. The CDR3 is 15 amino acids. The V gene's germline CDR1 is GTSNPN and CDR2 SVGIG (reference sequence). Trimming removed 0 bases at V and 7 bases at J, with 18 bases between. CDR3 bases: TGTGCCTGGAGTGTTCGTCTTGGCAGGTTTGGTGGCTACACCTTC. As protein: CAWSVRLGRFGGYTF.

The chain recombines TRBV28 with TRBJ2-5; 9 nucleotides line up with TRBD1. CDR1 MDHEN and CDR2 SYDVKM come from the germline V gene. V was pared by 5 bases and J by 9 bases, with 13 bases of the junction left unmatched. This CDR3 is 15 amino acids long. CDR3 in DNA: TGTGCCAGCAGTCCGCCGGGACAGGGAAATATGGCCCAGTACTTC. Translating it yields CASSPPGQGNMAQYF.

This clonotype was found a few times. V usage is TRBV9 and J usage is TRBJ1-4; D gene ambiguous. In germline, CDR1 is SGDLS, CDR2 YYNGEE. Trimming stripped 4 bases from V and 1 base from J, with 23 bases between. CDR3 length equals 19 residues. The CDR3 nucleotides read TGTGCCAGCAGCCCCCGTACGGGCAGAGGCTTCGGAACTAATGAAAAACTGTTTTTT. This encodes CASSPRTGRGFGTNEKLFF.

This clonotype was seen many times. The genes are TRBV7-9 and TRBJ2-2; maybe TRBD1 (5 bases). CDR3 size: 16 residues. The germline gives CDR1 SEHNR, CDR2 FQNEAQ (reference sequence). The germline V and J ends were trimmed by 6 bases and 2 bases, with 16 bases remaining between them. CDR3 region: CASSSRQNLNTGELFF. In DNA form, the CDR3 reads TGTGCCAGCAGTTCCCGACAGAACCTAAACACCGGGGAGCTGTTTTTT.

In this sample, this clonotype turned up a few times. This sequence joins TRBV7-9 and TRBJ1-2; 7 bases map to TRBD1. The CDR3 sequence is 12 residues long. Germline lookup yields CDR1 SEHNR and CDR2 FQNEAQ (reference sequence). V shed 4 bases and J 8 bases; nucleotides not matched to a gene: 4. CDR3 in DNA: TGTGCCAGCAGCTGGACAGGTGGCGGCTACACCTTC. This encodes CASSWTGGGYTF.

This clonotype was detected only a few times. The chain carries TRBV12-3 or TRBV12-4 and TRBJ1-6; D not certain. The CDR3 contains 14 residues. Trimming removed 3 bases at V and 9 bases at J, with 12 bases between. CDR3 residues: CASSFFSPGSPLHF. CDR3 DNA: TGTGCCAGCAGTTTTTTTTCCCCGGGTTCACCCCTCCACTTT.

This clonotype was counted a few times. The chain is built from TRBV3-1 and TRBJ1-2; D unclear. The length of the CDR3 is 12 residues. Trimming took off 2 bases at V and 6 bases at J, with 7 bases between the two ends. Germline lookup yields CDR1 LGHDT and CDR2 YNNKEL (reference sequence). The CDR3: CASSQQTHGYTF. Here the CDR3 DNA reads TGTGCCAGCAGCCAACAAACGCATGGCTACACCTTC.

In this sample, this clonotype turned up a few times. The rearrangement links TRBV4-2 to TRBJ2-2; possibly TRBD2 for D (6 bases). Trimming removed 1 base from V and 4 bases from J, with 19 bases in between. CDR3 length equals 18 residues. CDR1 is LGHNA, CDR2 YNFKEQ, per germline. CDR3 amino acids: CASSQGEEGRASTGELFF. CDR3 DNA sequence: TGTGCCAGCAGCCAAGGAGAGGAGGGCAGGGCGAGCACCGGGGAGCTGTTTTTT.

This clonotype was counted at least ten times. This chain uses TRBV28 with TRBJ2-7; maybe TRBD2 (6 bases). The CDR3 spans 14 residues. The germline V gene encodes CDR1 MDHEN and CDR2 SYDVKM. Trimming took 1 base from V and 5 from J, leaving 12 bases between them. The CDR3 spells CASSLLRGWNEQYF. The CDR3 DNA sequence: TGTGCCAGCAGTTTATTACGGGGGTGGAACGAGCAGTACTTC.

This clonotype was found many times. This rearrangement joins TRBV6-6 to TRBJ1-2; tentative D call: TRBD1 (6 bases). From germline, CDR1 is MNHNY and CDR2 SVGAGI (reference sequence). The V end lost 0 bases, the J end lost 0 bases, and 20 bases lay between the germline ends. The CDR3 consists of 19 residues. The CDR3 spells CASSYSKNRALPSNYGYTF. The CDR3 DNA is TGTGCCAGCAGTTACTCGAAAAACAGGGCGCTCCCCTCTAACTATGGCTACACCTTC.

At least ten counts were recorded for this clonotype. V gene TRBV2 combines with J gene TRBJ2-2; D gene unclear. Germline V CDR1 and CDR2: SNHLY, FYNNEI. The CDR3 spans 14 residues. Between the trimmed V and J ends, which lost 7 bases and 0 bases, there was a span of 9 bases. The CDR3 region is CASNMGANTGELFF. DNA for the CDR3: TGTGCCAGCAACATGGGCGCGAACACCGGGGAGCTGTTTTTT.

This clonotype was observed many times. This chain connects TRBV6-2 or TRBV6-3 to TRBJ1-1, with 7 bases identical to TRBD1. CDR3 length equals 14 residues. CDR1 is MNHEY, CDR2 SVGEGT, per germline. The junction had 1 base not matched to a gene; V was cut back by 2 bases and J by 1 base. In nucleotides, the CDR3 is TGTGCCAGCAGTTACGAGGGGGCGAACACTGAAGCTTTCTTT. Translated: CASSYEGANTEAFF.

The CDR3 spells CASSNLGQEETQYF. DNA of the CDR3: TGTGCCAGCAGTAACTTGGGACAGGAAGAGACCCAGTACTTC. This rearrangement joins TRBV27 to TRBJ2-5; 8 bases map to TRBD1. This CDR3 is 14 amino acids long. J lost 3 bases, V lost 5 bases, and 5 bases had no gene match. The V gene's germline CDR1 is MNHEY and CDR2 SMNVEV (reference sequence).

About this clonotype: Mismatch with germline at one junction end may stem from a read error. The chain links TRBV6-2 or TRBV6-3 to TRBJ1-2, with a possible D match to TRBD1 (6 bases). CDR1 and CDR2 (germline): MNHEY, SVGEGT. The CDR3 is 13 amino acids. Written as DNA, the CDR3 is TGTGCCAGCAGTGTCAGGGGTAACTATGGCTGCACCTTC. As protein: CASSVRGNYGCTF.

This clonotype turned up a few times. CDR3 DNA sequence: TGTGCCAGTAGTATCTCGTCGGGGCCAAGCAATCAGCCCCAGCATTTT. It is translated as CASSISSGPSNQPQHF. The V gene is TRBV19, the J gene TRBJ1-5, with a weak D call TRBD1 (5 bases). Per germline, CDR1 LNHDA and CDR2 SQIVND (reference sequence). V was trimmed by 3 bases and J by 1 base, leaving 13 bases between them. The CDR3 sequence is 16 residues long.

This clonotype has a handful of counts. The rearrangement links TRBV29-1 to TRBJ1-1; 7 bases align to TRBD1. Germline assignment: CDR1 SQVTM and CDR2 ANQGSEA. V lost 6 bases, J lost 4 bases, and 14 bases stayed unmatched. The CDR3 covers 15 residues. CDR3 residues: CSVTTRGPESTEAFF. The CDR3 region has the DNA TGCAGCGTCACAACGAGGGGGCCTGAGAGCACTGAAGCTTTCTTT.

The CDR3 DNA sequence: TGTGCCAGCAGTGTGGGTGAAAAACTGTTTTTT. This codes for CASSVGEKLFF. V gene TRBV2 combines with J gene TRBJ1-4; D unclear. The CDR3 contains 11 residues. CDR1 and CDR2 (germline): SNHLY, FYNNEI. The V gene lost 4 bases and the J gene lost 7 bases, with 4 bases spanning the gap.

This chain links TRBV28 with TRBJ1-6; possibly TRBD1 for D (6 bases). V shed 8 bases and J shed 4 bases, with 9 bases lying between them. Per germline, CDR1 MDHEN and CDR2 SYDVKM. The CDR3 has 13 residues. CDR3 sequence reads: CASGQSYNSPLHF. The CDR3 region has the DNA TGTGCCAGCGGACAGAGTTATAATTCACCCCTCCACTTT. Supplemented by reference TRBV28 and TRBJ1-6, the full variable domain reads DVKVTQSSRYLVKRTGEKVFLECVQDMDHENMFWYRQDPGLGLRLIYFSYDVKMKEKGDIPEGYSVSREKKERFSLILESASTNQTSMYLCASGQSYNSPLHFGNGTRLTVT.

The chain links TRBV12-3 or TRBV12-4 to TRBJ2-3; maybe TRBD2 (6 bases). The V end lost 11 bases, the J end lost 4 bases, and 22 bases lay between the germline ends. There are 15 residues in the CDR3. In DNA, the CDR3 is TGTGCCGGTCCCACTAGCAGGAGGGCCGCAGATACGCAGTATTTT. Residues: CAGPTSRRAADTQYF.

This clonotype was counted between two and nine times. V usage is TRBV7-9 and J usage is TRBJ1-2; weak D call: TRBD1 (5 bases). Trimming took off 5 bases at V and 5 bases at J, with 15 bases between the two ends. Germline V lookup: CDR1 SEHNR, CDR2 FQNEAQ (reference sequence). This CDR3 is 14 amino acids long. CDR3 DNA: TGTGCCAGCAGCCCGGGCCTCGGGGGATATGGCTACACCTTC. Amino acids: CASSPGLGGYGYTF.

This clonotype has more than one count but fewer than ten. The chain employs TRBV10-1 and TRBJ2-1; D possibly corresponds to TRBD2 (6 bases). The V end lost 3 bases, the J end lost 9 bases, and 21 bases lay between the germline ends. Germline lookup yields CDR1 WNHNN and CDR2 SYGVQD (reference sequence). The CDR3 runs to 16 residues. CDR3 DNA: TGCGCCAGCAGTGACCCGATCCGGGGAGCCGGGGGTGAGCAGTTCTTC. This codes for CASSDPIRGAGGEQFF.

The CDR3 nucleotides read TGTGCCAGCAGTTCTCTCCCGACTGCAAGCTACGAGCAGTACTTC. It specifies CASSSLPTASYEQYF. The V call is TRBV12-3 or TRBV12-4, the J call TRBJ2-7; no clear D gene. CDR3 length equals 15 residues. The V and J ends lost 4 bases and 3 bases respectively, with 16 bases between them.

This rearrangement joins TRBV14 to TRBJ2-7; D not resolved. The CDR3 totals 14 residues. The V and J ends lost 1 base and 7 bases respectively, with 14 bases between them. The germline V gene has CDR1 SGHDN and CDR2 FVKESK. CDR3 sequence (DNA): TGTGCCAGCAGCCAAGGGGTAGAGAGAGTAGAGCAGTACTTC. Its translation is CASSQGVERVEQYF.

Worth noting for this clonotype: A much larger clone is a single base away; this may be a read error. CDR3 region: CAGSFDAGTAFF. The CDR3, as DNA: TGTGCCGGCAGTTTTGACGCCGGGACAGCTTTCTTT. The chain employs TRBV28 and TRBJ1-1, with a weak D call TRBD1 (5 bases). Germline V lookup: CDR1 MDHEN, CDR2 SYDVKM. The CDR3 contains 12 residues.

This clonotype was seen many times. The genes are TRBV11-2 and TRBJ1-2; 10 nucleotides match TRBD1. With 6 bases clipped from V and 4 bases from J, the junction kept 17 bases outside the gene matches. The germline CDR1 and CDR2 sequences are SGHAT and FQNNGV. This CDR3 contains 18 residues. The CDR3 DNA sequence: TGTGCCAGCAGATCTATATCGACAGGGGGCTATATGCCCTATGGCTACACCTTC. Translating it yields CASRSISTGGYMPYGYTF.

V usage is TRBV20-1 and J usage is TRBJ2-2; 7 bases match TRBD2. Unmatched junction bases numbered 5, after V lost 1 base and J lost 6 bases. Germline CDR1 and CDR2: DFQATT and SNEGSKA (reference sequence). The CDR3 consists of 14 residues. The CDR3 protein is CSARAWGGPGELFF. Written as DNA, the CDR3 is TGCAGTGCTAGAGCTTGGGGAGGGCCCGGGGAGCTGTTTTTT.

The chain carries TRBV19 and TRBJ2-7; D gene unclear. This CDR3 is built from 14 residues. Germline V CDR1 and CDR2: LNHDA, SQIVND (reference sequence). V was clipped by 1 base and J by 4 bases, with 11 bases between them. CDR3 sequence reads: CASSIAGNRYEQYF. The DNA of the CDR3 is TGTGCCAGTAGTATAGCTGGGAATCGGTACGAGCAGTACTTC. The full variable domain, with the rest looked up from reference TRBV19 and TRBJ2-7, is DGGITQSPKYLFRKEGQNVTLSCEQNLNHDAMYWYRQDPGQGLRLIYYSQIVNDFQKGDIAEGYSVSREKKESFPLTVTSAQKNPTAFYLCASSIAGNRYEQYFGPGTRLTVT.